This is a list of T cell receptor beta chains from one sample in a study of sequential checkpoint blockade in melanoma. Generated by immunoSEQ multiplex PCR, the TCRdb table keeps only in-frame clones and is missing some. The sample includes 3,500 or so clones, 50% to 75% of them seen just once. The specimen comprised CD8+ T cells sorted from blood (inferred from file names), sampled from a patient given nivolumab and ipilimumab in sequence. The receptors derive from a human donor with melanoma. Both conserved end residues are part of each CDR3. D genes are given only for firm matches. Clone size is not always given. Where it is, it says once, few, many or a class for expanded clones.

j_call v_call clone_size d_call cdr3_aa cdr3_nt
TRBJ2-7 TRBV5-1 - - CASSFPGSYEQYF TGCGCCAGCAGCTTTCCAGGCTCCTACGAGCAGTACTTC
TRBJ2-7 TRBV11-1 - - CASSFGGDSYEQYF TGTGCCAGCAGCTTTGGCGGGGATAGCTACGAGCAGTACTTC
TRBJ2-7 TRBV7-9 - TRBD2 CASSLVAGHEQYF TGTGCCAGCAGCTTAGTAGCGGGTCATGAGCAGTACTTC
TRBJ1-2 TRBV4-1 few - CASSQDIGYDGYTF TGCGCCAGCAGCCAAGATATCGGTTACGATGGCTACACCTTC
TRBJ2-7 TRBV27 - - CASSAPMAGVYEQYF TGTGCCAGCAGCGCCCCGATGGCCGGGGTTTACGAGCAGTACTTC
TRBJ2-7 TRBV21-1 - - CATTSGETYEQYF TGTGCCACGACTAGCGGAGAGACCTACGAGCAGTACTTC
TRBJ2-7 TRBV29-1 - - CSVVEEYEQYF TGCAGCGTTGTTGAGGAATACGAGCAGTACTTC
TRBJ2-6 TRBV14 - - CASSQRQLSGANVLTF TGTGCCAGCAGCCAGCGACAACTCTCTGGGGCCAACGTCCTGACTTTC
TRBJ2-7 TRBV4-1 - - CASSQVGAPERYEQYF TGCGCCAGCAGCCAAGTGGGGGCACCAGAACGCTACGAGCAGTACTTC
TRBJ2-7 TRBV13 - TRBD2 CASSSNRDYTYEQYF TGTGCCAGCAGCTCGAACCGGGACTATACCTACGAGCAGTACTTC
TRBJ1-1 TRBV5-6 - TRBD1 CASSPDRALVEAFF TGTGCCAGCAGCCCGGACAGGGCCCTTGTTGAAGCTTTCTTT
TRBJ1-5 TRBV4-1 - TRBD1 CASSPTSGTDNQPQHF TGCGCCAGCAGCCCAACCTCCGGGACAGACAATCAGCCCCAGCATTTT
TRBJ2-7 TRBV6-5 - - CASSYSLGAEQYF TGTGCCAGCAGTTACTCCTTGGGGGCGGAGCAGTACTTC
TRBJ1-1 TRBV7-3 - TRBD1 CASSPTGGNTEAFF TGTGCCAGCAGCCCAACAGGGGGGAACACTGAAGCTTTCTTT
TRBJ1-1 TRBV19 - - CASSTPGQKNTEAFF TGTGCCAGTAGTACCCCCGGACAGAAGAACACTGAAGCTTTCTTT
TRBJ2-1 TRBV19 - - CASSIYSGTFNEQFF TGTGCCAGTAGTATATACTCCGGGACTTTCAATGAGCAGTTCTTC
TRBJ2-7 TRBV11-2 - TRBD2 CASSFSRFTAGALDEQYF TGTGCCAGCAGCTTCTCACGCTTTACAGCGGGAGCTTTGGACGAGCAGTACTTC
TRBJ2-7 TRBV5-1 - - CASSVSEGIAYEQYF TGCGCCAGCAGCGTGTCGGAGGGGATTGCCTACGAGCAGTACTTC
TRBJ1-5 TRBV6-1 - - CASSELTLGGDQPQHF TGTGCCAGCAGTGAATTAACTCTGGGGGGAGATCAGCCCCAGCATTTT
TRBJ1-1 TRBV29-1 - - CSAFTGEAFF TGCAGCGCTTTCACAGGTGAAGCTTTCTTT
TRBJ2-7 TRBV7-8 - - CASSSQVLGPYEQYF TGTGCCAGCAGCTCTCAGGTTTTGGGCCCCTACGAGCAGTACTTC
TRBJ1-1 TRBV27 - - CASSQHRPGYTEAFF TGTGCCAGCAGTCAACACAGGCCAGGGTACACTGAAGCTTTCTTT
TRBJ1-5 TRBV19 - TRBD1 CASSMWTGDFSNQPQHF TGTGCCAGTAGTATGTGGACAGGGGACTTTAGCAATCAGCCCCAGCATTTT
TRBJ2-7 TRBV15 - - CATARTASSYEQYF TGTGCCACCGCCCGGACAGCTAGCTCCTACGAGCAGTACTTC
TRBJ1-2 TRBV5-1 few - CASSLEGDIYGYTF TGCGCCAGCAGCTTGGAGGGGGACATTTATGGCTACACCTTC
TRBJ1-1 TRBV4-1 - - CASSQEGGGSTEAFF TGCGCCAGCAGCCAAGAAGGGGGGGGATCGACTGAAGCTTTCTTT
TRBJ2-7 TRBV7-8 - TRBD1 CASRGDRDNEQYF TGTGCCAGCAGGGGAGACAGGGACAACGAGCAGTACTTC